The 32 T cell receptor beta chains below were found in one sample sequenced in a study of T-cell memory formation after mild COVID-19. TCRdb reprocessed the 5' RACE reads with MiXCR, giving one entry per CDR3 protein. Of around 510,000 distinct CDR3 sequences in the sample, about 20% were seen once. The sample comprised PBMCs or a T cell subset sorted from them (not recorded which). The receptors stem from an adult woman who had mild COVID-19 (a few samples of this study predate the infection). Cell type and time point are not known.

This clonotype was recorded a few times. This chain links TRBV6-2 or TRBV6-3 with TRBJ1-5; D remains unclear. Germline V CDR1 and CDR2: MNHEY, SVGEGT. With 0 bases removed from V and 0 bases from J, the gap between germline ends came to 30 bases. The CDR3 consists of 23 residues. The DNA for the CDR3 is TGTGCCAGCAGTTACTCGATCCCGAAGCCGTCCTACCAGGCCTCGTATAGCAATCAGCCCCAGCATTTT. This gives the protein CASSYSIPKPSYQASYSNQPQHF.

This clonotype was seen a few times. This rearrangement joins TRBV12-3 or TRBV12-4 to TRBJ2-2; 10 bases match TRBD2. There are 17 residues in the CDR3. Losses at the gene ends were 2 bases for V and 3 bases for J; bases not matched to a gene: 6. Here the CDR3 DNA reads TGTGCCAGCAGTTTATCGATGCTAGCGGGAGACACCGGGGAGCTGTTTTTT. Protein: CASSLSMLAGDTGELFF.

This clonotype was counted a few times. V and J are TRBV24-1 and TRBJ1-1, with TRBD1 matching over 7 bases. The CDR3 runs to 13 residues. V gave up 2 bases and J gave up 4 bases; unmatched junction bases: 0. Germline V CDR1 and CDR2: KGHDR, SFDVKD. The CDR3 here is CATSDYRGTEAFF. The CDR3 DNA is TGTGCCACCAGTGATTACAGGGGCACTGAAGCTTTCTTT.

The V call is TRBV12-3 or TRBV12-4, the J call TRBJ1-5; D remains unclear. V lost 3 bases and J lost 0, with 9 bases in between. The CDR3 contains 15 residues. CDR3 residues: CASSLYENSNQPQHF. CDR3 nucleotide sequence: TGTGCCAGCAGTTTGTATGAGAATAGCAATCAGCCCCAGCATTTT.

This clonotype occurred a few times. J is TRBJ2-1 and V is TRBV5-1; TRBD2 might be the D (6 bases). Trimming cost V 3 bases and J 0 bases, with 16 bases left between them. This CDR3 is built from 17 residues. Per the germline V gene, CDR1 is SGHRS and CDR2 is YFSETQ. CDR3 in DNA: TGCGCCAGCAGCTCCCTCCCCGTCGGGAGCTCCTACAATGAGCAGTTCTTC. This sequence encodes CASSSLPVGSSYNEQFF.

The chain couples TRBV29-1 to TRBJ1-1, with D possibly TRBD1 on 5 matching bases. CDR3 length equals 15 residues. The germline CDR1 and CDR2 sequences are SQVTM and ANQGSEA. Trimming took 4 bases from V and 0 from J, leaving 15 bases between them. CDR3 sequence (DNA): TGCAGCGTTGGTTGGTCAGGGAGCGTGAACACTGAAGCTTTCTTT. Translating it yields CSVGWSGSVNTEAFF.

The chain combines TRBV30 with TRBJ1-2, with D possibly TRBD1 on 6 matching bases. The CDR3 consists of 13 residues. The V gene's germline CDR1 is GTSNPN and CDR2 SVGIG (reference sequence). V was trimmed by 0 bases and J by 8 bases, leaving 13 bases between them. This CDR3 is CAWSVRGALGYTF. The DNA for the CDR3 is TGTGCCTGGAGTGTACGGGGGGCGCTGGGCTACACCTTC. Variable domain in full (rest from reference TRBV30 and TRBJ1-2): SQTIHQWPATLVQPVGSPLSLECTVEGTSNPNLYWYRQAAGRGLQLLFYSVGIGQISSEVPQNLSASRPQDRQFILSSKKLLLSDSGFYLCAWSVRGALGYTFGSGTRLTVV.

This clonotype was observed a handful of times. The J gene is TRBJ2-7, the V gene TRBV6-6, with D perhaps TRBD1 (6 bases). V lost 0 bases to trimming and J lost 1 base, with 19 bases between them. CDR1 MNHNY and CDR2 SVGAGI come from the germline V gene (reference sequence). This CDR3 has 18 residues. The CDR3 sequence: CASSYSPGPFTGSYEQYF. The CDR3 DNA sequence: TGTGCCAGCAGTTACTCCCCAGGACCCTTTACAGGGTCCTACGAGCAGTACTTC.

This clonotype has just a few counts. The chain recombines TRBV18 with TRBJ2-7, with D possibly matching TRBD1 (5 bases). Germline V gene lookup returns CDR1 KGHSH and CDR2 LQKENI. This CDR3 is 12 amino acids long. Trimming removed 5 bases at V and 4 bases at J, with 9 bases between. The CDR3 sequence: CASSADSYEQYF. In DNA form, the CDR3 reads TGTGCCAGCTCAGCAGACAGTTACGAGCAGTACTTC.

In this sample, this clonotype turned up a few times. CDR3 loop: CASSFTSTGGSETQYF. The CDR3 bases are TGTGCCAGCAGTTTCACCTCGACAGGGGGCTCTGAGACCCAGTACTTC. The chain joins TRBV12-3 or TRBV12-4 to TRBJ2-5; 10 nucleotides align to TRBD1. This CDR3 contains 16 residues. The trim removed 3 bases at V and 5 bases at J, leaving 9 bases unmatched.

The table lists this clonotype with a few counts. The rearrangement joins TRBV6-5 to TRBJ2-5; D unresolved. The V end was cut by 6 bases, the J end by 3 bases, with 26 bases between. CDR1 is MNHEY and CDR2 is SVGAGI in the germline V gene. This CDR3 is 18 amino acids long. In DNA, the CDR3 is TGTGCCAGCAGACACGTACGGGCTCCCGGGCGGATAGAAGAGACCCAGTACTTC. It translates to CASRHVRAPGRIEETQYF.

The chain joins TRBV5-4 to TRBJ2-3; 10 bases are a match to TRBD2. The CDR3 covers 16 residues. Germline values: CDR1 SGHNT, CDR2 YYREEE (reference sequence). Germline trimming cut 0 bases from V and 4 bases from J; bases unmatched to any gene: 5. The CDR3: CASSLGGLAVSDTQYF. The CDR3, as DNA: TGTGCCAGCAGCTTGGGCGGACTAGCGGTTTCAGATACGCAGTATTTT.

This rearrangement joins TRBV12-3 or TRBV12-4 to TRBJ1-5, with a tentative D call TRBD1 (5 bases). This CDR3 has 14 amino acids. V was clipped by 4 bases and J by 7 bases, with 14 bases between them. CDR3 DNA sequence: TGTGCCAGCAGTTCCCGGGGGGGTGGGCAGCCCCAGCATTTT. Amino acid sequence: CASSSRGGGQPQHF.

The CDR3 sequence: CASSLWTVSEQYF. For the CDR3, the DNA is TGTGCCAGCAGCCTATGGACGGTCTCCGAGCAGTACTTC. The chain carries TRBV3-1 and TRBJ2-7; D unresolved. The germline V gene encodes CDR1 LGHDT and CDR2 YNNKEL (reference sequence). There are 13 residues in the CDR3. V dropped 4 bases and J dropped 6 bases, with 13 bases sitting between them.

The J gene is TRBJ1-4, the V gene TRBV27; perhaps TRBD1 as D (6 bases). Germline CDR1 is MNHEY and CDR2 is SMNVEV (reference sequence). V lost 4 bases, J lost 7 bases, and 10 bases lay in between. The CDR3 has 13 residues. The CDR3 DNA follows: TGTGCCAGCAGTTCCCCAGGGGCTGAAAAACTGTTTTTT. Amino acid sequence: CASSSPGAEKLFF.

In its sample, this clonotype was seen a few times. The chain employs TRBV27 and TRBJ2-1, with 13 bases that match TRBD2. Germline V lookup: CDR1 MNHEY, CDR2 SMNVEV (reference sequence). V shed 6 bases and J 12 bases; nucleotides not matched to a gene: 11. The CDR3 covers 15 residues. The CDR3: CASRGLAGEAIRQFF. CDR3 DNA sequence: TGTGCCAGCAGAGGACTAGCGGGAGAGGCTATTCGGCAGTTCTTC.

This clonotype was observed a handful of times. V is TRBV12-3 or TRBV12-4 and J is TRBJ1-1; D possibly corresponds to TRBD1 (6 bases). Trimming removed 6 bases from V and 0 bases from J, with 11 bases in between. This CDR3 spans 14 amino acids. The CDR3, as DNA: TGTGCCAGCAGGAGAAACAGGGTGAACACTGAAGCTTTCTTT. Translation: CASRRNRVNTEAFF.

The genes are TRBV5-1 and TRBJ1-1; 9 nucleotides align to TRBD1. Germline assignment: CDR1 SGHRS and CDR2 YFSETQ. Losses at the gene ends were 4 bases for V and 5 bases for J; bases not matched to a gene: 9. The CDR3 is made up of 15 amino acids. This chain's CDR3 is CASSNSTGGRTEAFF. DNA of the CDR3: TGCGCCAGCAGCAACTCGACAGGGGGAAGGACTGAAGCTTTCTTT.

The table lists this clonotype with a few counts. The chain carries TRBV5-1 and TRBJ2-2, with D tentatively TRBD1 (6 bases). Germline V gives CDR1 SGHRS, CDR2 YFSETQ. CDR3 length: 14 residues. The V gene lost 3 bases and the J gene lost 6 bases, with 12 bases spanning the gap. Here the CDR3 reads CASSSTGPAGELFF. The DNA for the CDR3 is TGCGCCAGCAGCTCGACAGGCCCCGCCGGGGAGCTGTTTTTT.

This clonotype was picked up one time. The rearrangement links TRBV20-1 to TRBJ1-4, with 9 bases lining up with TRBD1. The CDR3 has 15 residues. Germline values: CDR1 DFQATT, CDR2 SNEGSKA (reference sequence). Losses at the gene ends were 1 base for V and 4 bases for J; bases not matched to a gene: 4. The CDR3 DNA follows: TGCAGTGCTAGAGGGGGACAGGGCTATAATGAAAAACTGTTTTTT. Amino acid sequence: CSARGGQGYNEKLFF.

This clonotype was detected only a few times. This chain connects TRBV6-5 to TRBJ2-7, with a tentative D call TRBD1 (6 bases). Trimming shortened V by 4 bases and J by 0 bases, and 13 bases separated the two germline ends. The CDR3 loop spans 15 amino acids. Germline CDR1 is MNHEY and CDR2 is SVGAGI. CDR3 coding DNA: TGTGCCAGCAGTTTGGAGGACAGCAGCTCCTACGAGCAGTACTTC. It codes for CASSLEDSSSYEQYF.

This clonotype came up once. V gene TRBV7-9 combines with J gene TRBJ2-2; 7 positions agree with TRBD1. The CDR3 contains 15 residues. Germline assignment: CDR1 SEHNR and CDR2 FQNEAQ (reference sequence). After removal of 4 bases from V and 1 base from J, the junction contained 3 bases not matched to a gene. CDR3 in DNA: TGTGCCAGCAGCTCCCAGGGGGAGAACACCGGGGAGCTGTTTTTT. This codes for CASSSQGENTGELFF.

The chain links TRBV12-3 or TRBV12-4 to TRBJ1-5, with D unresolved. This CDR3 is 13 amino acids long. Trimming left V 3 bases short and J 6 bases short, with 9 bases between. CDR3 residues: CASSLATGQPQHF. The CDR3, as DNA: TGTGCCAGCAGTTTGGCGACGGGTCAGCCCCAGCATTTT.

This clonotype was counted a few times. V and J are TRBV20-1 and TRBJ2-3, with D hard to call. CDR3 size: 14 residues. Germline V gene data show CDR1 as DFQATT and CDR2 as SNEGSKA (reference sequence). Trimming removed 0 bases at V and 1 base at J, with 8 bases between. The CDR3 DNA follows: TGCAGTGCTAGAGATCCCGGAGGCACAGATACGCAGTATTTT. Translating gives CSARDPGGTDTQYF.

The gene calls are TRBV24-1 and TRBJ2-2; D is perhaps TRBD1 or TRBD2 (5 bases each). CDR1 is KGHDR, CDR2 SFDVKD, per germline. CDR3 length equals 14 residues. The germline V and J ends were trimmed by 4 bases and 3 bases, with 8 bases remaining between them. The DNA for the CDR3 is TGTGCCACCAGTGAGGGACCGGACACCGGGGAGCTGTTTTTT. Its translation is CATSEGPDTGELFF.

The chain uses TRBV5-1 and TRBJ1-1, with a tentative D call TRBD1 (5 bases). Germline assignment: CDR1 SGHRS and CDR2 YFSETQ. V was trimmed by 3 bases and J by 5 bases, leaving 14 bases between them. The CDR3 totals 14 residues. CDR3 sequence reads: CASSSGTQGTEAFF. In DNA, the CDR3 is TGCGCCAGCAGCTCCGGGACGCAAGGAACTGAAGCTTTCTTT.

J is TRBJ2-7 and V is TRBV10-3; a possible D gene is TRBD2 (5 bases). Germline values: CDR1 ENHRY, CDR2 SYGVKD. This CDR3 spans 12 amino acids. V was trimmed by 8 bases and J by 3 bases, leaving 11 bases between them. CDR3 amino acids: CAIGLGLYEQYF. In DNA form, the CDR3 reads TGTGCCATCGGGCTAGGACTCTACGAGCAGTACTTC.

A few counts support this clonotype. The chain employs TRBV6-5 and TRBJ2-2; D possibly corresponds to TRBD1 (6 bases). Germline lookup yields CDR1 MNHEY and CDR2 SVGAGI. CDR3 length: 17 amino acids. The ends were cut back, 5 bases at V and 8 bases at J, with 24 bases in the middle. This CDR3 is CASSDPLGQNDRGELFF. Here the CDR3 DNA reads TGTGCCAGCAGTGATCCACTAGGACAGAACGACAGGGGGGAGCTGTTTTTT.

The chain uses TRBV7-9 and TRBJ1-1; D is unclear. This CDR3 region has 13 residues. Germline loops: CDR1 SEHNR, CDR2 FQNEAQ (reference sequence). Trimming stripped 5 bases from V and 1 base from J, with 8 bases between. The CDR3 DNA sequence: TGTGCCAGCAGCCCCAACGGGAACACTGAAGCTTTCTTT. This encodes CASSPNGNTEAFF.

DNA for the CDR3: TGTGCCAGTAGCCACAATCAAGGCGAGCAGTACTTC. Translated: CASSHNQGEQYF. V is TRBV19 and J is TRBJ2-7; no clear D. The CDR3 has 12 residues. Germline CDR1 reads LNHDA; CDR2 reads SQIVND (reference sequence). The germline V and J ends were trimmed by 6 bases and 6 bases, with 12 bases remaining between them.

There are a few counts of this clonotype. The rearrangement uses TRBV24-1 and TRBJ2-5, with D possibly matching TRBD2 (5 bases). The length of the CDR3 is 14 residues. Germline V gives CDR1 KGHDR, CDR2 SFDVKD. V lost 5 bases and J lost 5, with 14 bases in between. CDR3 residues: CATSVAGVGETQYF. The CDR3 nucleotides read TGTGCCACCAGTGTAGCCGGGGTGGGCGAGACCCAGTACTTC.

This clonotype was observed a few times. The V call is TRBV12-3 or TRBV12-4, the J call TRBJ1-2; TRBD1 matches 10 bases. The CDR3 loop spans 19 amino acids. V lost 2 bases, J lost 2 bases, and 14 bases stayed unmatched. The CDR3 DNA is TGTGCCAGCAGTTTATCTCCGCGGGGACAGGGGTCGAAGAACTATGGCTACACCTTC. It codes for CASSLSPRGQGSKNYGYTF.